This T cell receptor (beta chain) was obtained from a study of Tregs in tolerant kidney transplant recipients. With respect to this clone: Its antigen is as yet unknown. The read ends 3 residues early relative to the CDR3; the germline J gene fills the gap.

Study-wide results and limits: Nucleotide sequences could not be compared across some patients' samples due to primer changes.

The repertoire was sequenced with immunoSEQ multiplex PCR; TCRdb's copy has only in-frame clones and lacks some. This specimen shows tens of thousands of clones; the ten leading clones hold roughly 14%. Germline values: CDR1 SNHLY, CDR2 FYNNEI. V shed 7 bases and J 7 bases; nucleotides not matched to a gene: 6. The CDR3 runs to 15 residues. The source material was CD8+ T cells from blood, sampled before the transplant. This sequence joins TRBV2 and TRBJ2-1, with 14 nucleotides matching TRBD2. This clonotype was sampled from a human donor who received a combined kidney and bone marrow transplant. The CDR3 here is CASIPGLAGENEQFF. The covered CDR3 bases are TGTGCCAGCATCCCGGGACTAGCGGGAGAAAATGAG.